The 10 T cell receptor beta chains given below trace back to one sample, sequenced in a study of CD4+ T cells in melanoma (dated 2022 in TCRdb). Libraries were prepared through the immunoSEQ multiplex PCR assay. The table comes from immuneACCESS by way of TCRdb, which keeps in-frame sequences with V and J called. Part of the clones is missing from these tables; in studies checked, under half for an unresolved V gene and the rest for unknown reasons. The sample table contains about 55,000 clones; only one count was recorded for approximately 70% of them. The leading ten clones occupy about 5.1% of the sample. The sequenced sample consisted of tumor tissue. The receptors were sampled from a human donor with melanoma.

In DNA form, the CDR3 reads TGCGCCAGCAGCTTGGCTCCGGGGAACTCCTACGAGCAGTACTTC. Residues: CASSLAPGNSYEQYF. The chain recombines TRBV5-1 with TRBJ2-7; D possibly corresponds to TRBD2 (5 bases). Trimming removed 0 bases from V and 0 bases from J, with 10 bases in between. Per the germline V gene, CDR1 is SGHRS and CDR2 is YFSETQ. This CDR3 is built from 15 residues. Full variable domain (rest looked up from reference TRBV5-1 and TRBJ2-7): KAGVTQTPRYLIKTRGQQVTLSCSPISGHRSVSWYQQTPGQGLQFLFEYFSETQRNKGNFPGRFSGRQFSNSRSEMNVSTLELGDSALYLCASSLAPGNSYEQYFGPGTRLTVT.

This chain joins TRBV4-2 and TRBJ2-5; 9 nucleotides line up with TRBD2. In germline, CDR1 is LGHNA, CDR2 YNFKEQ. The junction had 6 bases not matched to a gene; V was cut back by 0 bases and J by 4 bases. The CDR3 spans 16 residues. Here the CDR3 DNA reads TGTGCCAGCAGCCAAGAGGGGCTAGCGGGGAGAGAGACCCAGTACTTC. It is translated as CASSQEGLAGRETQYF.

The chain links TRBV29-1 to TRBJ1-1; 7 nucleotides align to TRBD1. With V trimmed by 5 bases and J by 0 bases, 6 bases remained unmatched. The germline CDR1 and CDR2 sequences are SQVTM and ANQGSEA. The CDR3 length is 14 residues. CDR3 in DNA: TGCAGCGTTCACGGGACAGCCTTGAACACTGAAGCTTTCTTT. This sequence encodes CSVHGTALNTEAFF.

This sequence joins TRBV5-1 and TRBJ1-1, with 7 bases fitting TRBD1. This CDR3 comprises 14 residues. The ends lost 4 bases at V and 0 bases at J; junction bases unmatched: 3. Germline loops: CDR1 SGHRS, CDR2 YFSETQ. CDR3 sequence: CASSPDRMNTEAFF. The CDR3 nucleotides read TGCGCCAGCAGCCCGGACAGGATGAACACTGAAGCTTTCTTT.

V usage is TRBV7-2 and J usage is TRBJ2-1; 10 bases map to TRBD2. The junction had 1 base not matched to a gene; V was cut back by 2 bases and J by 3 bases. The germline gives CDR1 SGHTA, CDR2 FQGNSA. The CDR3 has 15 amino acids. This CDR3 reads CASSLSSGGYNEQFF. The CDR3 nucleotides are TGTGCCAGCAGCTTATCTAGCGGGGGCTACAATGAGCAGTTCTTC. The variable domain in full, with the rest retrieved from reference TRBV7-2 and TRBJ2-1, is GAGVSQSPSNKVTEKGKDVELRCDPISGHTALYWYRQSLGQGLEFLIYFQGNSAPDKSGLPSDRFSAERTGGSVSTLTIQRTQQEDSAVYLCASSLSSGGYNEQFFGPGTRLTVL.

The J gene is TRBJ1-1, the V gene TRBV6-5; no definite D call. Trimming pared 5 bases from V and 5 bases from J, leaving 6 bases between. CDR1 and CDR2 (germline): MNHEY, SVGAGI. CDR3 length equals 11 residues. The CDR3 DNA reads TGTGCCAGCAGTCCCCAGACTGAAGCTTTCTTT. Translating it yields CASSPQTEAFF.

This sequence joins TRBV4-2 and TRBJ1-1; D is possibly TRBD1 (6 bases). CDR3 size: 12 residues. CDR1 is LGHNA and CDR2 is YNFKEQ in the germline V gene. Trimming took 0 bases from V and 9 from J, leaving 8 bases between them. DNA for the CDR3: TGTGCCAGCAGCCAAGACAGGGGTCAAGCTTTCTTT. This sequence encodes CASSQDRGQAFF.

This chain joins TRBV27 and TRBJ2-1; possibly TRBD1 for D (6 bases). The length of the CDR3 is 13 residues. The ends were cut back, 4 bases at V and 6 bases at J, with 10 bases in the middle. Germline V lookup: CDR1 MNHEY, CDR2 SMNVEV (reference sequence). CDR3 protein: CASSSTGGNEQFF. The CDR3 DNA sequence: TGTGCCAGCAGTTCGACAGGAGGCAATGAGCAGTTCTTC.

This chain joins TRBV15 and TRBJ1-3, with D possibly being TRBD1 (5 bases). The CDR3 is 15 amino acids. Germline loops: CDR1 LNHNV, CDR2 YYDKDF (reference sequence). V was clipped by 0 bases and J by 2 bases, with 8 bases between them. The CDR3, as DNA: TGTGCCACCAGCAGAGAGGCAGGGCCTGGAAACACCATATATTTT. Protein sequence: CATSREAGPGNTIYF.

As concerns this clone: Germline and junction disagree at one end, which may indicate a read error. The chain carries TRBV29-1 and TRBJ2-7, with D possibly TRBD1 on 5 matching bases. Germline V gives CDR1 SQVTM, CDR2 ANQGSEA. CDR3 length equals 13 residues. The CDR3 is CSVGHKSSYEQYF. The CDR3, as DNA: TGCAGCGTGGGGCATAAAAGCTCCTATGAGCAGTACTTC.